Following are 15 T cell receptor beta chains from one sample sequenced in a study of blood T cell repertoires in COVID-19 (dated by TCRdb to 2018 to 2021). The library relied on the immunoSEQ multiplex PCR assay. TCRdb carries this immuneACCESS record with in-frame sequences only. Its versions omit some clonotypes, under half of them owing to an unresolved V gene in the studies checked, with the rest unexplained. The sample profile shows 35,000 to 40,000 clones; over 80% of them were found once. The ten largest clones add up to 7% to 9% of the sample. The sample consisted of peripheral blood. These receptor sequences come from a human donor in a cohort sampled during active COVID-19.

This clone showed up just once. This chain links TRBV19 with TRBJ1-2, with 9 bases aligning to TRBD1. With 10 bases clipped from V and 6 bases from J, the junction kept 9 bases outside the gene matches. Germline V gene data show CDR1 as LNHDA and CDR2 as SQIVND (reference sequence). This CDR3 has 13 residues. CDR3 in amino acids: CATLDRGANGYTF. CDR3 nucleotide sequence: TGTGCCACGTTGGACAGGGGAGCAAATGGCTACACCTTC.

This clone was seen a single time. The chain recombines TRBV7-3 with TRBJ2-6; no reliable D call. Per germline, CDR1 SGHTA and CDR2 FQGTGA. This CDR3 spans 16 amino acids. The V and J ends lost 0 bases and 1 base respectively, with 7 bases between them. CDR3 loop: CASSLTSGSGANVLTF. The CDR3 nucleotides read TGTGCCAGCAGCTTAACATCAGGTTCTGGGGCCAACGTCCTGACTTTC.

The rearrangement uses TRBV4-1 and TRBJ1-5, with a weak D call TRBD1 (5 bases). Germline V gene data show CDR1 as MGHRA and CDR2 as YSYEKL. The CDR3 has 16 amino acids. V was pared by 4 bases and J by 0 bases, with 13 bases between. The CDR3 sequence is CASSPGGTTSNQPQHF. In DNA, the CDR3 is TGCGCCAGCAGCCCGGGGGGGACGACTAGCAATCAGCCCCAGCATTTT.

The chain combines TRBV4-2 with TRBJ1-1; possible D gene TRBD1, 5 bases. V lost 0 bases and J lost 0, with 8 bases in between. Germline V gene sequence: CDR1 LGHNA, CDR2 YNFKEQ. The CDR3 runs 15 residues. CDR3 DNA sequence: TGTGCCAGCAGCCAAGAGGCAGGGATGAACACTGAAGCTTTCTTT. Translation gives CASSQEAGMNTEAFF.

Here the CDR3 reads CASTPTQGSTEAFF. CDR3 bases: TGTGCCAGCACCCCAACACAGGGTAGCACTGAAGCTTTCTTT. The V and J genes are TRBV27 and TRBJ1-1; possibly TRBD1 for D (6 bases). The V gene lost 7 bases and the J gene lost 4 bases, with 16 bases spanning the gap. Germline V gene data show CDR1 as MNHEY and CDR2 as SMNVEV (reference sequence). CDR3 length: 14 residues.

The count of this clone is one. The chain is built from TRBV4-1 and TRBJ2-5; D is possibly TRBD2 (6 bases). Trimming shortened V by 4 bases and J by 0 bases, and 15 bases separated the two germline ends. The CDR3 spans 16 residues. Germline values: CDR1 MGHRA, CDR2 YSYEKL. CDR3 sequence (DNA): TGCGCCAGCAGCCGCTCCGGGAGATTGTACCAAGAGACCCAGTACTTC. Encoded protein: CASSRSGRLYQETQYF.

The chain couples TRBV6-1 to TRBJ1-2, with TRBD1 identical over 7 bases. CDR1 and CDR2 from the germline V gene are MNHNS and SASEGT. CDR3 length equals 15 residues. V gave up 0 bases and J gave up 3 bases; unmatched junction bases: 4. The CDR3 coding sequence is TGTGCCAGCAGTGAAGCTTCGGGACAGCACTATGGCTACACCTTC. It specifies CASSEASGQHYGYTF.

This clone was seen just once. The chain carries TRBV4-2 and TRBJ2-2; 14 nucleotides agree with TRBD2. CDR1 and CDR2 (germline): LGHNA, YNFKEQ. The CDR3 is 18 residues long. J gave up 2 bases and V 4 bases, and 6 bases lay outside the gene matches. CDR3 nucleotides: TGTGCCAGCAGCCTTGGGACTAGCGGGGGCATTAACACCGGGGAGCTGTTTTTT. This encodes CASSLGTSGGINTGELFF.

In DNA, the CDR3 is TGTGCCAGCAGTGAACAGGGGGGATATCAGCCCCAGCATTTT. Translating it yields CASSEQGGYQPQHF. This chain links TRBV2 with TRBJ1-5; 7 nucleotides line up with TRBD1. The CDR3 covers 14 residues. Germline V CDR1 and CDR2: SNHLY, FYNNEI. The V segment lost 2 bases and the J segment 5 bases; nucleotides outside the gene matches: 3.

The CDR3 nucleotides read TGTGCCAGCAGTTACCCGGGGGGGGGCACAGATACGCAGTATTTT. This codes for CASSYPGGGTDTQYF. This rearrangement joins TRBV6-6 to TRBJ2-3, with 8 bases lining up with TRBD2. Losses at the gene ends were 2 bases for V and 1 base for J; bases not matched to a gene: 2. The germline gives CDR1 MNHNY, CDR2 SVGAGI (reference sequence). The CDR3 covers 15 residues.

This clone showed up just once. V and J are TRBV9 and TRBJ2-3, with TRBD2 matching over 8 bases. This CDR3 is 16 amino acids long. Per germline, CDR1 SGDLS and CDR2 YYNGEE. The junction had 9 bases not matched to a gene; V was cut back by 4 bases and J by 2 bases. The CDR3 coding sequence is TGTGCCAGCAGCTTGACAGCGGGAGTGGCCACAGATACGCAGTATTTT. This sequence encodes CASSLTAGVATDTQYF.

The CDR3 region is CASTPPGLNTEAFF. The DNA for the CDR3 is TGTGCCAGCACTCCTCCGGGACTTAACACTGAAGCTTTCTTT. V usage is TRBV6-5 and J usage is TRBJ1-1; TRBD1 is a possible D gene (5 bases). The germline V gene has CDR1 MNHEY and CDR2 SVGAGI. Trimming took 7 bases from V and 2 from J, leaving 14 bases between them. CDR3 length: 14 residues.

The chain uses TRBV24-1 and TRBJ1-4; TRBD1 matches at 8 bases. Germline assignment: CDR1 KGHDR and CDR2 SFDVKD. The CDR3 has 15 amino acids. Losses at the gene ends were 3 bases for V and 8 bases for J; bases not matched to a gene: 7. CDR3 sequence (DNA): TGTGCCACCAGTGATCCAGGGGGCGCCGGGGAAAAACTGTTTTTT. This gives the protein CATSDPGGAGEKLFF.

The rearrangement uses TRBV5-6 and TRBJ1-5, with 7 positions matching TRBD1. V shed 4 bases and J 7 bases; nucleotides not matched to a gene: 11. This CDR3 comprises 15 residues. Germline loops: CDR1 SGHDT, CDR2 YYEEEE. The CDR3, as DNA: TGTGCCAGCAGCCCCGCGGGAGGGGGCGAGCAGCCCCAGCATTTT. Protein product: CASSPAGGGEQPQHF.

The CDR3 coding sequence is TGTGCCAGCAGCCAAGATCCCCTAGCGGGGGGGCGAGAGCAGTACTTC. Protein sequence: CASSQDPLAGGREQYF. The V and J genes are TRBV3-1 (or the pseudogene TRBV3-2) and TRBJ2-7, with TRBD2 matching 12 bases. The junction had 7 bases not matched to a gene; V was cut back by 0 bases and J by 7 bases. Per germline, CDR1 LGHDT and CDR2 YNNKEL (reference sequence). This CDR3 has 16 amino acids.